This TCR beta chain was profiled in a study of molecular identifiers for immune sequencing clone quantification. Study-wide context: Replicates partitioned RNA from approximately 20,000 or 98,000 naive CD8 cells into five parts, sequencing four.

The CDR3 is 16 residues long. Germline V gene data show CDR1 as LGHNA and CDR2 as YSLEER. V shed 4 bases and J shed 9 bases, with 23 bases lying between them. TCRdb used MiXCR to reprocess the PCR reads, holding one entry per CDR3 protein. This table holds just under 20,000 distinct CDR3 sequences, around 23% found once. By proportion, this clonotype is medium-sized (0.01 to 0.1%). The source is a human donor in good health. Some libraries in this study had Jurkat cell RNA spiked in. The chain has TRBV4-3 and TRBJ2-3; tentatively, D is TRBD1 (6 bases). Specimen: naive CD8+ T cells from blood, with Jurkat cell RNA spiked in. Sample subset: FACS-sorted CD8+CD4-CCR7+CD45RA+ naive T cells. As DNA, the CDR3 is TGCGCCAGCAGCCCTTGGGCGGCAGGGGCCCAAACGACGCAGTATTTT. It specifies CASSPWAAGAQTTQYF.